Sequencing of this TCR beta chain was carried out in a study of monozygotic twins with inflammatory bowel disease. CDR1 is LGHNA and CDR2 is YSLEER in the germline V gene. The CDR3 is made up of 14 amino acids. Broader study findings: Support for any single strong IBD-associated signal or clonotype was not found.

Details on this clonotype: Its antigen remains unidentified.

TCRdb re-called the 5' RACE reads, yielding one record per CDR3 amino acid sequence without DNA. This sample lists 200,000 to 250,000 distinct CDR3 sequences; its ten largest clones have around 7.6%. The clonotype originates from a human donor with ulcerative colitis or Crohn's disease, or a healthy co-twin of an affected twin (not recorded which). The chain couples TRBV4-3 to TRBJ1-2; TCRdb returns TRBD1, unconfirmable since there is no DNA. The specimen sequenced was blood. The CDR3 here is CASSQGRGVEGYTF.